This T cell receptor (beta chain) comes out of a study of blood T cell repertoires in COVID-19. J was trimmed by 5 bases and V by 7 bases; bases with no gene match: 6. Germline-derived CDR1 and CDR2 are SNHLY and FYNNEI. The CDR3 runs to 13 residues. TCRdb keeps only in-frame clones here, not all; method: immunoSEQ multiplex PCR. The sample consists of some 300,000 clones, about nine tenths of them appearing once. Seattle researchers signed up patients amid active infection and tracked them longitudinally. The rearrangement joins TRBV2 to TRBJ1-2, with 8 bases that match TRBD1. This receptor was taken from a woman aged 45-60 years with COVID-19, enrolled during active disease. The sample comprised peripheral blood. The CDR3 spells CASIRTGPYGYTF. The CDR3 nucleotides read TGTGCCAGCATTAGGACAGGGCCTTATGGCTACACCTTC.